This TCR beta chain is from a study of blood T cells in healthy people across ages. Study results and limitations: Older individuals had lower TCR beta diversity per million T cells (the decline was roughly linear).

A remark on this clonotype: The target antigen is unknown.

Together with a sample-barcoded 5' primer, a J-beta primer mix was included in a second PCR lasting roughly 7 to 11 cycles. Unique molecular identifiers of 12 random nucleotides labeled each cDNA. One entry per CDR3 protein results from TCRdb running MiXCR on the 5' RACE reads. The sample shows 1.5 million to 1.9 million distinct CDR3 sequences, roughly two fifths of them seen only once. V lost 2 bases, J lost 5 bases, and 24 bases lay in between. CDR3 size: 18 residues. Germline CDR1 reads LGHNA; CDR2 reads YSLEER. The sample was blood. This clonotype was obtained from a woman younger than 30 in good health. This rearrangement joins TRBV4-3 to TRBJ1-2; D gene unclear. CDR3 DNA sequence: TGCGCCAGCAGCCAACCATATGGCGCGACGGGTGAGGCGTATGGCTACACCTTC. It translates to CASSQPYGATGEAYGYTF.